This passage covers 30 T cell receptor beta chains from one sample sequenced in a study of control samples from healthy donors and cancer patients. Produced via immunoSEQ multiplex PCR; TCRdb's table is partial and in-frame only. Among more than 140,000 clones listed, about 90% were seen once. The material sequenced was blood. Source of these receptors: a young man in good health.

This chain connects TRBV19 to TRBJ1-5; D is unresolved. CDR3 length equals 14 residues. V lost 2 bases and J lost 2, with 7 bases in between. CDR1 and CDR2 (germline): LNHDA, SQIVND (reference sequence). The CDR3 spells CASSILEGNQPQHF. DNA of the CDR3: TGTGCCAGTAGTATACTCGAGGGCAATCAGCCCCAGCATTTT.

This chain uses TRBV15 with TRBJ1-2, with a tentative D call TRBD1 (6 bases). V gave up 0 bases and J gave up 4 bases, with 12 bases separating them. This CDR3 contains 15 residues. Germline CDR1 LNHNV, CDR2 YYDKDF (reference sequence). The CDR3 DNA follows: TGTGCCACCAGCAGAGATCAGACAGGAACCTATGGCTACACCTTC. Translating it yields CATSRDQTGTYGYTF. Supplemented by reference TRBV15 and TRBJ1-2, the full variable domain reads DAMVIQNPRYQVTQFGKPVTLSCSQTLNHNVMYWYQQKSSQAPKLLFHYYDKDFNNEADTPDNFQSRRPNTSFCFLDIRSPGLGDTAMYLCATSRDQTGTYGYTFGSGTRLTVV.

This chain uses TRBV5-4 with TRBJ2-2; weak D call: TRBD1 (5 bases). This CDR3 contains 16 residues. In germline, CDR1 is SGHNT, CDR2 YYREEE (reference sequence). Trimming pared 2 bases from V and 7 bases from J, leaving 18 bases between. The CDR3 nucleotides are TGTGCCAGCAGCTTATTCAGGGCGGTTATCGGCGGGGAGCTGTTTTTT. Amino acids: CASSLFRAVIGGELFF.

The chain has TRBV4-2 and TRBJ1-1, with a weak D call TRBD1 (6 bases). Trimming removed 3 bases from V and 5 bases from J, with 10 bases in between. The CDR3 sequence is 13 residues long. Germline V CDR1 and CDR2: LGHNA, YNFKEQ. The CDR3 nucleotides read TGTGCCAGCAGCCAGGGGGCGCAGACTGAAGCTTTCTTT. Residues: CASSQGAQTEAFF.

The V gene is TRBV4-2, the J gene TRBJ1-2; the D gene is possibly TRBD1 (6 bases). CDR1 LGHNA and CDR2 YNFKEQ come from the germline V gene. The CDR3 consists of 16 residues. Trimming left V 7 bases short and J 2 bases short, with 20 bases between. In DNA, the CDR3 is TGTGCCAGCACGGCAAGTAGGGGGGGACCCAACTATGGCTACACCTTC. This codes for CASTASRGGPNYGYTF.

V is TRBV29-1 and J is TRBJ2-5; D might be TRBD1 (6 bases). CDR1 and CDR2 from the germline V gene are SQVTM and ANQGSEA. V was clipped by 6 bases and J by 2 bases, with 10 bases between them. This CDR3 is 12 amino acids long. The CDR3 nucleotides read TGCAGCGTACGCAGGGGTCAAGAGACCCAGTACTTC. It is translated as CSVRRGQETQYF.

This clone was seen once. This chain joins TRBV7-9 and TRBJ1-1; 8 bases line up with TRBD1. This CDR3 is 16 amino acids long. Germline CDR1 reads SEHNR; CDR2 reads FQNEAQ (reference sequence). The V gene end was trimmed by 6 bases and the J gene end by 0 bases; junction bases not matched to a gene: 9. CDR3 nucleotide sequence: TGTGCCAGCAGGAATACAGGGGGTGGAATGAACACTGAAGCTTTCTTT. Translation: CASRNTGGGMNTEAFF.

V gene TRBV9 combines with J gene TRBJ1-1; the D is unclear. The CDR3 is 15 residues long. Trimming shortened V by 4 bases and J by 0 bases, and 13 bases separated the two germline ends. Germline loops: CDR1 SGDLS, CDR2 YYNGEE. CDR3 sequence: CASSPTGLMNTEAFF. The CDR3 coding sequence is TGTGCCAGCAGCCCCACTGGACTGATGAACACTGAAGCTTTCTTT.

V gene TRBV5-1 combines with J gene TRBJ2-7; D perhaps matches TRBD1 (6 bases). CDR1 and CDR2 from the germline V gene are SGHRS and YFSETQ. The V end lost 1 base, the J end lost 1 base, and 9 bases lay between the germline ends. This CDR3 has 14 residues. CDR3 region: CASSLQGTSYEQYF. The CDR3 nucleotides read TGCGCCAGCAGCTTGCAGGGGACGTCCTACGAGCAGTACTTC.

The chain has TRBV4-1 and TRBJ1-6, with a tentative D call TRBD1 (5 bases). Germline V gene data show CDR1 as MGHRA and CDR2 as YSYEKL. V dropped 1 base and J dropped 10 bases, with 17 bases sitting between them. This CDR3 region has 16 residues. This CDR3 is CASSQGPGPSESPLHF. The CDR3, as DNA: TGCGCCAGCAGCCAAGGTCCGGGACCCTCCGAGTCACCCCTCCACTTT.

The rearrangement joins TRBV29-1 to TRBJ1-1, with TRBD1 matching 7 bases. V shed 5 bases, J shed 2 bases, and the junction held 5 bases outside the gene matches. Germline CDR1 and CDR2: SQVTM and ANQGSEA. This CDR3 region has 13 residues. CDR3 DNA: TGCAGCGTTCTCACAGGGGTCAACACTGAAGCTTTCTTT. This encodes CSVLTGVNTEAFF.

The chain has TRBV20-1 and TRBJ2-3; D remains ambiguous. V dropped 3 bases and J dropped 5 bases, with 15 bases sitting between them. Germline lookup yields CDR1 DFQATT and CDR2 SNEGSKA (reference sequence). The CDR3 totals 14 residues. The CDR3 sequence: CSASGPPGGDTQYF. The CDR3 nucleotides are TGCAGTGCTAGTGGCCCCCCAGGCGGAGATACGCAGTATTTT.

J is TRBJ1-5 and V is TRBV4-1, with 11 bases identical to TRBD1. V was pared by 0 bases and J by 7 bases, with 5 bases of the junction left unmatched. CDR3 length: 16 amino acids. CDR1 and CDR2 from the germline V gene are MGHRA and YSYEKL. CDR3 amino acids: CASSQDTGQGGQPQHF. The CDR3 coding sequence is TGCGCCAGCAGCCAAGATACGGGACAGGGGGGCCAGCCCCAGCATTTT.

The chain combines TRBV4-1 with TRBJ2-5, with D possibly being TRBD1 or TRBD2 (7 bases each). Trimming cost V 4 bases and J 1 base, with 19 bases left between them. The CDR3 loop spans 17 amino acids. The germline V gene encodes CDR1 MGHRA and CDR2 YSYEKL. CDR3 loop: CASSPSGGGSFQETQYF. As DNA, the CDR3 is TGCGCCAGCAGCCCTTCAGGGGGGGGTAGTTTCCAAGAGACCCAGTACTTC.

The rearrangement uses TRBV5-1 and TRBJ1-2; 10 positions match TRBD1. This CDR3 region has 17 residues. The trim removed 4 bases at V and 1 base at J, leaving 10 bases unmatched. Germline V gene lookup returns CDR1 SGHRS and CDR2 YFSETQ. The CDR3 spells CASSPGTGDESNYGYTF. Here the CDR3 DNA reads TGCGCCAGCAGCCCAGGGACAGGGGACGAGAGTAACTATGGCTACACCTTC.

This clone was seen a single time. CDR3 sequence (DNA): TGTGCCAGCAGTCCACGGAAGGCCAATCAGCCCCAGCATTTT. Its protein product is CASSPRKANQPQHF. The chain has TRBV6-5 and TRBJ1-5; D unclear. The CDR3 loop spans 14 amino acids. Germline CDR1 and CDR2: MNHEY and SVGAGI. Trimming stripped 5 bases from V and 3 bases from J, with 11 bases between.

The gene calls are TRBV7-2 and TRBJ2-1, with 11 bases lining up with TRBD2. The CDR3 has 16 residues. Trimming at V came to 5 bases and at J to 4 bases, leaving 7 bases not matched to a gene. Germline V lookup: CDR1 SGHTA, CDR2 FQGNSA. CDR3 region: CASSPRASGGYNEQFF. The DNA for the CDR3 is TGTGCCAGCAGCCCGCGGGCTAGCGGGGGGTACAATGAGCAGTTCTTC.

The rearrangement links TRBV4-1 to TRBJ1-5; D is unclear. The V end was cut by 0 bases, the J end by 0 bases, with 12 bases between. The CDR3 is 17 residues long. The germline gives CDR1 MGHRA, CDR2 YSYEKL. CDR3 nucleotides: TGCGCCAGCAGCCAAGATTGGAGGGTTGGTAGCAATCAGCCCCAGCATTTT. Encoded protein: CASSQDWRVGSNQPQHF.

The rearrangement links TRBV9 to TRBJ2-7; the D gene is possibly TRBD1 (6 bases). The CDR3 is made up of 13 amino acids. The V end lost 2 bases, the J end lost 3 bases, and 9 bases lay between the germline ends. Germline lookup yields CDR1 SGDLS and CDR2 YYNGEE. CDR3 sequence: CASSVGQSYEQYF. CDR3 DNA: TGTGCCAGCAGCGTCGGACAGAGCTACGAGCAGTACTTC.

The chain links TRBV6-1 to TRBJ2-3, with TRBD2 matching 13 bases. From germline, CDR1 is MNHNS and CDR2 SASEGT. The length of the CDR3 is 19 residues. Trimming removed 2 bases from V and 1 base from J; junction bases left unmatched: 9. CDR3: CASSEHVPGLAGGTDTQYF. DNA for the CDR3: TGTGCCAGCAGTGAACATGTTCCAGGACTAGCGGGGGGCACAGATACGCAGTATTTT.

The chain recombines TRBV7-9 with TRBJ2-3, with a tentative D call TRBD1 (5 bases). This CDR3 is built from 15 residues. Trimming removed 6 bases from V and 2 bases from J, with 15 bases in between. Germline V gives CDR1 SEHNR, CDR2 FQNEAQ (reference sequence). Here the CDR3 reads CASSTLLGLTDTQYF. In nucleotides, the CDR3 is TGTGCCAGCAGTACCCTCTTGGGGCTCACAGATACGCAGTATTTT.

The rearrangement joins TRBV28 to TRBJ2-1; D possibly matches TRBD1 or TRBD2 (6 bases each). Trimming removed 6 bases from V and 9 bases from J, with 21 bases in between. CDR1 is MDHEN and CDR2 is SYDVKM in the germline V gene. CDR3 length: 15 amino acids. The CDR3 nucleotides read TGTGCCAGCAGATCGGGACACGGGGGTTTCGGTGAGCAGTTCTTC. This encodes CASRSGHGGFGEQFF.

J is TRBJ2-7 and V is TRBV7-6, with a tentative D call TRBD2 (5 bases). V was shortened by 8 bases and J by 0 bases, with 17 bases between the two germline ends. Germline-derived CDR1 and CDR2 are SGHVS and FNYEAQ. CDR3 length: 15 residues. This CDR3 reads CASAAGEGSSYEQYF. In DNA, the CDR3 is TGTGCCAGCGCCGCAGGTGAAGGGAGCTCCTACGAGCAGTACTTC.

The chain uses TRBV5-1 and TRBJ2-3; 9 bases are a match to TRBD2. The CDR3 consists of 16 residues. V lost 4 bases and J lost 2; bases outside the gene matches: 8. Germline-derived CDR1 and CDR2 are SGHRS and YFSETQ. CDR3 nucleotides: TGCGCCAGCAGCGATGATAGCGGGGGAGACACAGATACGCAGTATTTT. The encoded protein is CASSDDSGGDTDTQYF.

This clone was counted a single time. This chain joins TRBV5-6 and TRBJ2-4, with 7 bases lining up with TRBD2. The CDR3 has 13 amino acids. V lost 5 bases to trimming and J lost 8 bases; unmatched junction nucleotides: 7. CDR1 is SGHDT and CDR2 is YYEEEE in the germline V gene. The DNA of the CDR3 is TGTGCCAGCAGTCTTGAGCGGGGAGACATTCAGTACTTC. It translates to CASSLERGDIQYF.

The chain joins TRBV19 to TRBJ2-2; no definite D call. Germline V gene sequence: CDR1 LNHDA, CDR2 SQIVND (reference sequence). The ends were cut back, 4 bases at V and 2 bases at J, with 2 bases in the middle. CDR3 length equals 12 residues. CDR3 in DNA: TGTGCCAGTAGTAGAAACACCGGGGAGCTGTTTTTT. It codes for CASSRNTGELFF.

V usage is TRBV7-2 and J usage is TRBJ1-1, with D possibly matching TRBD1 (6 bases). The ends were cut back, 1 base at V and 2 bases at J, with 11 bases in the middle. The length of the CDR3 is 15 residues. Germline V gene lookup returns CDR1 SGHTA and CDR2 FQGNSA. CDR3 sequence: CASSLGQASNTEAFF. CDR3 nucleotide sequence: TGTGCCAGCAGCTTAGGACAGGCCTCTAACACTGAAGCTTTCTTT. The complete variable domain, with remaining parts taken from reference TRBV7-2 and TRBJ1-1, reads GAGVSQSPSNKVTEKGKDVELRCDPISGHTALYWYRQSLGQGLEFLIYFQGNSAPDKSGLPSDRFSAERTGGSVSTLTIQRTQQEDSAVYLCASSLGQASNTEAFFGQGTRLTVV.

The J gene is TRBJ1-1, the V gene TRBV4-1, with a tentative D call TRBD1 (5 bases). Germline CDR1 is MGHRA and CDR2 is YSYEKL. Trimming took 4 bases from V and 0 from J, leaving 12 bases between them. CDR3 length: 15 residues. The CDR3 here is CASSLWDDLNTEAFF. CDR3 coding DNA: TGCGCCAGCAGCCTTTGGGACGATCTGAACACTGAAGCTTTCTTT.

CDR3 DNA: TGTGCCAGCAGTTCGGGACTAGTTGGCACAGATACGCAGTATTTT. It translates to CASSSGLVGTDTQYF. The rearrangement joins TRBV6-5 to TRBJ2-3; 8 bases agree with TRBD2. Trimming at V came to 4 bases and at J to 1 base, leaving 4 bases not matched to a gene. CDR1 and CDR2 from the germline V gene are MNHEY and SVGAGI. CDR3 length: 15 amino acids.

V and J are TRBV7-8 and TRBJ1-2; D unresolved. The V and J ends lost 3 bases and 10 bases respectively, with 9 bases between them. CDR1 and CDR2 (germline): SGHVS, FQNEAQ. The CDR3 contains 11 residues. For the CDR3, the DNA is TGTGCCAGCAGCTTCAGCGACCACTACACCTTC. Its protein product is CASSFSDHYTF.